This T cell receptor beta chain originates from a study of blood T cells in healthy people across ages. For the second PCR, which ran for 7 to 11 cycles, a sample-barcoded 5' primer and a J-beta primer mix were used. TCRdb processed the 5' RACE reads anew with MiXCR; each CDR3 protein has one entry. The sample gives 730,000 or so distinct CDR3 sequences, 35% to 45% of which show up once; around 20% is in the top ten. The CDR3 is made up of 12 amino acids. In germline, CDR1 is KGHDR, CDR2 SFDVKD. Unmatched junction bases numbered 2, after V lost 0 bases and J lost 14 bases. The V and J genes are TRBV24-1 and TRBJ2-1, with 8 bases aligning to TRBD2. The sequencing input was blood. The sequence was collected from a woman aged 60-70 years in good health. Here the CDR3 reads CATSDLLTSEFF. In DNA form, the CDR3 reads TGTGCCACCAGTGATTTGCTGACTAGCGAGTTCTTC.